A single T cell receptor (beta chain) is shown here with its context. Its antigen is still unknown. Time point denoted: blood at routine non-recurrence follow-up after resection. TCRs were sequenced from unsorted whole RNA of tumor, nontumor lung or PBMC. The source of the sample is a study of spatial heterogeneity in lung cancer. Study overall: Beta-chain sequences were consistently detected more often than alpha-chain sequences.

Findings and limits, study-wide: TCRs found ubiquitously expanded in tumor appeared in blood more at resection than at follow-up.

The V gene's germline CDR1 is DFQATT and CDR2 SNEGSKA (reference sequence). The CDR3 is 13 amino acids. Losses at the gene ends were 6 bases for V and 4 bases for J; bases not matched to a gene: 9. TCRdb processed the 5' RACE reads anew with MiXCR; each CDR3 protein has one entry. The table lists 45,000 to 65,000 distinct CDR3 sequences, about 7.4% of them singletons. This TCR was sampled from a female donor with early-stage non-small cell lung cancer. The chain links TRBV20-1 to TRBJ2-7; 7 nucleotides agree with TRBD1. The sequencing used PBMCs, collected at follow-up. The CDR3 coding sequence is TGCAGTGCCATCAGGGGGACAGAGTACGAGCAGTACTTC. This sequence encodes CSAIRGTEYEQYF.